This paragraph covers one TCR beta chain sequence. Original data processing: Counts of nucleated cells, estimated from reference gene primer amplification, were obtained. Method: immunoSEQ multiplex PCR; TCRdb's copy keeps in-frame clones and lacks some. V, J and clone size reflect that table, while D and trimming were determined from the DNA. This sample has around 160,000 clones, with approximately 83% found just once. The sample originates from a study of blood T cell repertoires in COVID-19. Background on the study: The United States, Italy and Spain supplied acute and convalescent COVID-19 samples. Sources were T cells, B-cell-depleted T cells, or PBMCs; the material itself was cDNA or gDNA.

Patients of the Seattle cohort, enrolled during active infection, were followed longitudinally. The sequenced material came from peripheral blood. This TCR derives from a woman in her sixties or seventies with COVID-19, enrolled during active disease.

CDR3 amino acids: CASSDYWGGDSPLHF. The CDR3 nucleotides are TGTGCCAGCAGTGATTATTGGGGGGGTGATTCACCCCTCCACTTT. The genes are TRBV2 and TRBJ1-6, with D possibly matching TRBD1 (5 bases). The V end lost 3 bases, the J end lost 8 bases, and 14 bases lay between the germline ends. The CDR3 is made up of 15 amino acids. Looked up from germline, CDR1 is SNHLY and CDR2 is FYNNEI. The variable domain in full, with the rest retrieved from reference TRBV2 and TRBJ1-6, is EPEVTQTPSHQVTQMGQEVILRCVPISNHLYFYWYRQILGQKVEFLVSFYNNEISEKSEIFDDQFSVERPDGSNFTLKIRSTKLEDSAMYFCASSDYWGGDSPLHFGNGTRLTVT.